This TCR beta chain was sequenced for a study of shared clonotypes between healthy human individuals. Study at large: Per-donor plates numbered three CD4 naive, three CD4 memory, two CD8 naive and one CD8 memory. Study-wide results and caveats: Depth was large, yet rarefaction showed that sorted-subset sequencing was incomplete. Non-shared clonotypes were found to have lower generation probabilities than the clonotypes that were shared by all four of the sorted-subset donors.

A word on this clone: Antigen specificity is unknown.

The V gene's germline CDR1 is MNHNS and CDR2 SASEGT. Trimming removed 4 bases from V and 10 bases from J, with 14 bases in between. The CDR3 is 13 residues long. CD45RO-negative, CCR7-selected cells formed the naive CD8 fraction, which excluded terminally differentiated effector memory CD45RA+ cells. Every contributor of samples was a Caucasian grown-up residing in Nashville, Tennessee. Sequencing was performed with immunoSEQ multiplex PCR; in TCRdb, only in-frame clones are kept and a portion is missing. The sample lists about 2,200,000 clones, under 95% occurring once. The sample comprised naive CD8+ T cells from PBMCs. The receptor comes from a man between 18 and 35 years old in good health. Some clones in this sample may be carry-over from other donors' samples. The chain combines TRBV6-1 with TRBJ2-1, with D tentatively TRBD2 (5 bases). The CDR3: CASSGSLAAEQFF. In DNA form, the CDR3 reads TGTGCCAGCAGTGGTTCTCTAGCTGCCGAGCAGTTCTTC.